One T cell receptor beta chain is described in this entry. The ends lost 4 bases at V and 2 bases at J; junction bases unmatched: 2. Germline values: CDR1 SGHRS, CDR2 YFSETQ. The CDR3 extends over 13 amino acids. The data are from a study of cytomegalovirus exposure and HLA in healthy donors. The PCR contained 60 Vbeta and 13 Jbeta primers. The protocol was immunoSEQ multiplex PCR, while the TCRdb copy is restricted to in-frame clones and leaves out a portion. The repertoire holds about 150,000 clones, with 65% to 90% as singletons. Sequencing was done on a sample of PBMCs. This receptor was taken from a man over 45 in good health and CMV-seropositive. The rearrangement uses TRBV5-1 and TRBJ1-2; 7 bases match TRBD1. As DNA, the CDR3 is TGCGCCAGCAGCCGGGACAGCAACTATGGCTACACCTTC. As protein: CASSRDSNYGYTF. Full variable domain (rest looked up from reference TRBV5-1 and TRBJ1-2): KAGVTQTPRYLIKTRGQQVTLSCSPISGHRSVSWYQQTPGQGLQFLFEYFSETQRNKGNFPGRFSGRQFSNSRSEMNVSTLELGDSALYLCASSRDSNYGYTFGSGTRLTVV.